These 9 T cell receptor beta chains came from one sample sequenced in a study of T cell clones after liver transplantation. Using immunoSEQ multiplex PCR, the repertoire was profiled, and TCRdb retains in-frame clones only, with some absent. The data contain about 58,000 clones, 70% to 80% of them seen just once; the ten biggest clones take up 2.8%. Here the sequenced sample was CD4+ T cells from blood, taken at the approximately 16-month timepoint. Receptor source: a human patient who received a liver transplant. Some of the T cells might come from the graft donor.

This chain connects TRBV25-1 to TRBJ2-5; perhaps TRBD2 as D (5 bases). Germline values: CDR1 MGHDK, CDR2 SYGVNS. This CDR3 is built from 15 residues. V shed 3 bases and J shed 1 base, with 12 bases lying between them. The CDR3, as DNA: TGTGCCAGCAGTGACTCGAGGGTAGGCCAAGAGACCCAGTACTTC. Amino acids: CASSDSRVGQETQYF.

The V gene is TRBV5-1, the J gene TRBJ2-3, with TRBD1 matching 9 bases. Germline CDR1 and CDR2: SGHRS and YFSETQ. After removal of 5 bases from V and 4 bases from J, the junction contained 5 bases not matched to a gene. CDR3 length equals 14 residues. The CDR3 loop is CASSGTGYADTQYF. In DNA form, the CDR3 reads TGCGCCAGCAGTGGGACAGGGTACGCAGATACGCAGTATTTT.

V gene TRBV6-1 combines with J gene TRBJ2-7, with TRBD1 matching 9 bases. V gave up 5 bases and J gave up 7 bases; unmatched junction bases: 6. The CDR3 spans 13 residues. CDR1 MNHNS and CDR2 SASEGT come from the germline V gene. CDR3 sequence (DNA): TGTGCCAGCAGTTTACAGGGGGCTCGGGAGCAGTACGTC. Translated, it gives CASSLQGAREQYV.

This sequence joins TRBV7-9 and TRBJ1-6, with 9 bases matching TRBD1. In germline, CDR1 is SEHNR, CDR2 FQNEAQ (reference sequence). This CDR3 has 15 amino acids. The V and J ends lost 6 bases and 6 bases, in that order; junction bases with no gene match: 6. DNA for the CDR3: TGTGCCAGCAGGAAACAGGGGGCTTCTAATTCACCCCTCCACTTT. Translated: CASRKQGASNSPLHF.

Worth noting for this clone: A read error may explain this, as a much larger clone is one base away. The CDR3, as DNA: TGCGCCAGCGGTGGACAGGGCCAGAGGAACACTGAAGCTTTCTTT. It specifies CASGGQGQRNTEAFF. The V and J genes are TRBV5-1 and TRBJ1-1; 8 bases map to TRBD1. The length of the CDR3 is 15 residues. V lost 7 bases, J lost 1 base, and 9 bases stayed unmatched. CDR1 and CDR2 from the germline V gene are SGHRS and YFSETQ.

The CDR3: CARSLHQGTGVGSAYEQYV. The CDR3 nucleotides read TGTGCCAGAAGCCTGCACCAGGGGACAGGGGTGGGGAGCGCCTACGAGCAGTACGTC. The chain carries TRBV5-3 and TRBJ2-7; 10 bases map to TRBD1. TRBV5-3 is flagged as an ORF with uncertain function. CDR3 length: 19 residues. The J segment lost 2 bases and the V segment lost 4 bases, leaving 18 bases of the junction unmatched.

J is TRBJ1-1 and V is TRBV7-9, with 7 bases lining up with TRBD1. Trimming removed 5 bases from V and 5 bases from J; junction bases left unmatched: 14. CDR3 length: 16 residues. CDR1 and CDR2 (germline): SEHNR, FQNEAQ (reference sequence). The chain's CDR3 is CASSVTGAGGRTEAFF. The CDR3 DNA reads as TGTGCCAGCAGCGTAACAGGGGCGGGTGGTCGGACTGAAGCTTTCTTT.

V and J are TRBV5-6 and TRBJ2-5; D is undetermined. The last part of the DNA fits TRBJ2-7 better; the J call may be wrong. The CDR3 length is 13 residues. Germline CDR1 is SGHDT and CDR2 is YYEEEE. CDR3 bases: TGTGCCAGCAGCTTAGGTCCAACGGGCGAGCAGTACTTC. It codes for CASSLGPTGEQYF.

This rearrangement joins TRBV30 to TRBJ2-3, with TRBD2 identical over 7 bases. J gave up 7 bases and V 2 bases, and 12 bases lay outside the gene matches. Germline CDR1 is GTSNPN and CDR2 is SVGIG (reference sequence). There are 15 residues in the CDR3. Written as DNA, the CDR3 is TGTGCCTGGAGTCCCGGGACTACCCCGCGGTATACGCAGTATTTT. It encodes CAWSPGTTPRYTQYF.